This T cell receptor (beta chain) was sequenced in a study of vaccination effects on CD4 cells after COVID-19. Findings and caveats of the study: Few convalescent patients, and no early post-infection timepoints, were available to the study.

Ahead of sequencing, the ViraFEST assay grew antigen-specific CD4+ T cells using viral peptide pools. Between days 10 and 11 of culture, CD4+ T cells were separated out. Sometime from March through December 2020, the person acquired a SARS-CoV-2 infection that PCR confirmed. Negative control cultures were established using an HIV-1 Nef peptide pool. Researchers swapped half the medium for IL-2 medium on both days 3 and 7. Trimming took 6 bases from V and 2 from J, leaving 7 bases between them. The CDR3 is 12 residues long. The V gene's germline CDR1 is KGHSH and CDR2 LQKENI. Profiling relied on immunoSEQ multiplex PCR, and the TCRdb table lists in-frame clones only, not all of them. The sample carries 60,000 to 75,000 clones, roughly 73% recorded once. On this clone: Its antigen is not identified.

This material consisted of CD4+ T cells from PBMCs cultured with HIV peptides, taken before COVID-19 vaccination. Subset defined: HIV-1 Nef peptide pool negative control/reference culture. This clonotype was sampled from a human donor who had a prior SARS-CoV-2 infection. The chain is built from TRBV18 and TRBJ2-5; D remains unclear. CDR3 region: CASSSQQETQYF. CDR3 coding DNA: TGTGCCAGCTCGTCGCAACAAGAGACCCAGTACTTC.